This section outlines one T cell receptor (beta chain) sequence together with its context. Here immunoSEQ multiplex PCR was the method, and the copy in TCRdb shows in-frame clones only, minus some. This sample yields about 97,000 clones, of which around 80% are seen a single time; over 9% belongs to the top ten. The data were obtained in a study of PD-1 blockade in classical Hodgkin lymphoma. All trial patients relapsed after autologous stem cell transplantation. V lost 10 bases to trimming and J lost 2 bases, with 15 bases between them. Germline loops: CDR1 ENHRY, CDR2 SYGVKD. This CDR3 is 13 amino acids long.

Here the sequenced sample was peripheral blood mononuclear cells (PBMCs), taken at baseline. The source is a human donor with classical Hodgkin lymphoma. The rearrangement uses TRBV10-3 and TRBJ2-7; D tentatively fits TRBD1 or TRBD2 (5 bases each). This CDR3 reads CATSGTPAYEQYF. CDR3 sequence (DNA): TGTGCCACCTCTGGGACGCCAGCCTACGAGCAGTACTTC.